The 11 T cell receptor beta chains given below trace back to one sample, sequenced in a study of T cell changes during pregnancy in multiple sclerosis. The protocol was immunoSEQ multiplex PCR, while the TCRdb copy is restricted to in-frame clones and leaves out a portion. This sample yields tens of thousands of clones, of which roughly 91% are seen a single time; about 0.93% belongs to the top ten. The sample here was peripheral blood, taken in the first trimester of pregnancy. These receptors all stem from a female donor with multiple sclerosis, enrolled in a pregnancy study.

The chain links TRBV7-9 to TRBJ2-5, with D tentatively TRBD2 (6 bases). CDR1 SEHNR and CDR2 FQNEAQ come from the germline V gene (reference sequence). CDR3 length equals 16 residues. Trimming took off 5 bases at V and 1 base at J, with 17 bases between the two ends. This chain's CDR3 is CASSGVGGLPQETQYF. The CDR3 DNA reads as TGTGCCAGCAGCGGAGTGGGGGGTCTCCCCCAAGAGACCCAGTACTTC.

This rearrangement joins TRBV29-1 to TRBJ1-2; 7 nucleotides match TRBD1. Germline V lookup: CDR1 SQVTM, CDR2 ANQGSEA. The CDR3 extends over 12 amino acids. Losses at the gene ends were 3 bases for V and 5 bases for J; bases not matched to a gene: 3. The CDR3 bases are TGCAGCGTTGAGGGACAGACTTATGGCTACACCTTC. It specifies CSVEGQTYGYTF. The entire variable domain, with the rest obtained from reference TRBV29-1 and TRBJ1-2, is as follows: SAVISQKPSRDICQRGTSLTIQCQVDSQVTMMFWYRQQPGQSLTLIATANQGSEATYESGFVIDKFPISRPNLTFSTLTVSNMSPEDSSIYLCSVEGQTYGYTFGSGTRLTVV.

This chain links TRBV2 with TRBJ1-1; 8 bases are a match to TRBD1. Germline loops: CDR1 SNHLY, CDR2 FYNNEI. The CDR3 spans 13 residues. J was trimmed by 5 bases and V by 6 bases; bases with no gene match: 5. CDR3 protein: CASRIQGGTEAFF. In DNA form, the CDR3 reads TGTGCCAGCAGAATACAGGGGGGGACTGAAGCTTTCTTT.

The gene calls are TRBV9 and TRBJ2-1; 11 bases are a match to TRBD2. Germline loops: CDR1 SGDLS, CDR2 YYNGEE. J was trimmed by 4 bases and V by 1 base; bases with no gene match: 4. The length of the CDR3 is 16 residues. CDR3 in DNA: TGTGCCAGCAGCGTAACCGGGACTAGCGGTTACAATGAGCAGTTCTTC. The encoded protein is CASSVTGTSGYNEQFF.

This CDR3 is CASSPRQGAVTEAFF. CDR3 DNA sequence: TGTGCCAGCTCACCACGACAGGGGGCGGTCACTGAAGCTTTCTTT. The V call is TRBV18, the J call TRBJ1-1; 10 nucleotides line up with TRBD1. The germline CDR1 and CDR2 sequences are KGHSH and LQKENI. This CDR3 is built from 15 residues. The V and J ends lost 1 base and 4 bases, in that order; junction bases with no gene match: 3.

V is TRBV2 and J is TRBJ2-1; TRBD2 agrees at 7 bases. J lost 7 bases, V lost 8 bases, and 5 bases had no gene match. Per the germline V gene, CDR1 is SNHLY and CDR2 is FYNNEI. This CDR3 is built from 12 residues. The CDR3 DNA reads TGTGCCAGCCCGGGGAGGGCAAATGAGCAGTTCTTC. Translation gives CASPGRANEQFF. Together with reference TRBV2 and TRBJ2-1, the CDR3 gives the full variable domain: EPEVTQTPSHQVTQMGQEVILRCVPISNHLYFYWYRQILGQKVEFLVSFYNNEISEKSEIFDDQFSVERPDGSNFTLKIRSTKLEDSAMYFCASPGRANEQFFGPGTRLTVL.

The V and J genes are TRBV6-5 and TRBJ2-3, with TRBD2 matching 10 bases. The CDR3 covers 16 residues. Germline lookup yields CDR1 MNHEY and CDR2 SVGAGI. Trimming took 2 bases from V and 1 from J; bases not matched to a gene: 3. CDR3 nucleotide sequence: TGTGCCAGCAGTTACATCACTAGCGGGGGCACAGATACGCAGTATTTT. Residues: CASSYITSGGTDTQYF.

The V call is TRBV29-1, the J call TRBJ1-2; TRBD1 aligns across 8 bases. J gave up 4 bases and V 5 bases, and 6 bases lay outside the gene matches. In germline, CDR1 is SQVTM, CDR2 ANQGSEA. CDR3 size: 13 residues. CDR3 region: CSVIQGGSYGYTF. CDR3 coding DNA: TGCAGCGTTATACAGGGGGGATCCTATGGCTACACCTTC.

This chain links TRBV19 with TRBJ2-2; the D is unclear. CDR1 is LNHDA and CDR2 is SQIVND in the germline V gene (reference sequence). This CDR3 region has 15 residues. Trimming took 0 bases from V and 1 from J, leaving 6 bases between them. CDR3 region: CASSIEGLNTGELFF. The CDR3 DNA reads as TGTGCCAGTAGTATAGAGGGCCTGAACACCGGGGAGCTGTTTTTT.

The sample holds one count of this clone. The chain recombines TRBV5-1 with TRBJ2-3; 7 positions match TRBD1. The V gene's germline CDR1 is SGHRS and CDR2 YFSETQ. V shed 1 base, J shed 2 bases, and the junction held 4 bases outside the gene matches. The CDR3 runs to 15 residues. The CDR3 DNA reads TGCGCCAGCAGCTTGTGGGGACAGCCCACAGATACGCAGTATTTT. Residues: CASSLWGQPTDTQYF.

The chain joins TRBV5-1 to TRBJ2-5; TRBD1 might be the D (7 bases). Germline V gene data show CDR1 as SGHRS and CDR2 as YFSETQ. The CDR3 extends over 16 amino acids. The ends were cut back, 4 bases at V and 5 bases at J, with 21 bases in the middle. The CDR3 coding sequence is TGCGCCAGCAGCACAATGGGTACAGGGGAGGTGGAGACCCAGTACTTC. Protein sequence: CASSTMGTGEVETQYF.